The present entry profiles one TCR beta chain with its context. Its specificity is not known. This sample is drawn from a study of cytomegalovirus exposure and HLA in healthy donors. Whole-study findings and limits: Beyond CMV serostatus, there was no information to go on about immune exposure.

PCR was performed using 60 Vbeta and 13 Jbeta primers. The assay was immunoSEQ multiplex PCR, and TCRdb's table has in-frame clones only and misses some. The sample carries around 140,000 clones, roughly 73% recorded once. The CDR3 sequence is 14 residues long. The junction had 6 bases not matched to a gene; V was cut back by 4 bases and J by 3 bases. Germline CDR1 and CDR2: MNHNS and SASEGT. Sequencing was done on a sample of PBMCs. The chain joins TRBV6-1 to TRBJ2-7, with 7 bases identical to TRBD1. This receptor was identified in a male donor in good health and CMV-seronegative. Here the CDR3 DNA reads TGTGCCAGCAGTGCGTGGGACAGAGACTACGAGCAGTACTTC. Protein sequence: CASSAWDRDYEQYF.